This note documents a single T cell receptor beta chain sequence. This clonotype was detected only a few times. Its antigen is still unknown. Base qualities are not recorded, but no much larger clone differs from it by a single base. This record comes from a study of CD8+CD57+ T cells in acquired aplastic anemia listed by TCRdb under 2018. A note on the overall study: Extracted DNA from sorted CD4+ and CD8+ cells averaged around 3.3 ug, ranging from about 0.18 to 27.4 ug. CD8+CD57+ expansion was defined as frequency above the mean frequency observed in healthy subjects.

The investigation overall reported the following: No significant difference in CD8+ Simpson's diversity was found between patients and healthy controls (P=0.060). Twenty-nine CD8+ CDR3 sequences were found in both patients and controls but appeared to be highly expressed in patients and within the immunodominant clones of the patients.

The CDR3, cysteine through phenylalanine, is 17 amino acids long. The entry retains the CDR3 DNA only, 51 bases that are in frame from base 1. A distance of 14 bases separates the germline ends of V and J, which lose 3 bases and 0 bases respectively. CDR1 and CDR2, per the germline V gene, are KGHDR and SFDVKD. TCR beta VDJ combination and CDR3 sequence profiling used genomic DNA as the template. An Illumina HiSeq 2000 was used for TCR repertoire sequencing. For the original study's pipeline: TRBV/TRBJ rearrangement plots, CDR3 size and DJ length profiles, and Simpson's diversity index were used to assess repertoires. The immunodominant clone was defined as the most abundant DNA sequence in deep sequencing data. CDR3 amino acid sequences were checked for sharing between subjects and were compared against published repertoires and the VDJdb database. The public sequencing data were trimmed at Q25 with fastp and processed into clonotypes with MiXCR by TCRdb, which kept only in-frame beta chains. Rows with a matching CDR3 protein are joined into one entry that keeps the most common DNA and genes. In this record, the V and J calls reflect TCRdb's handling and not the investigators' own analysis. Across this sample there are fewer than 85,000 distinct CDR3 sequences, with under 80% seen only once. The top ten clones comprise 80% to 90% of the sample.

Expansion of CD8+CD57+ cells had been shown by flow cytometry in the patients chosen for sequencing. Every patient had severe acquired aplastic anemia, diagnosed using the International Study of Aplastic Anemia and Agranulocytosis and Camitta criteria. Patients had received no therapy at the time of blood sampling. In this study, sorted CD4+ and CD8+ T cells from the blood of healthy subjects and of severe aplastic anemia patients had their TCR repertoires deep-sequenced. Patients were enrolled in the USA under clinicaltrials.gov protocols 00001620, 01623167, 00001397, 00071045, 00081523 and 00961064. Ficoll-Paque density gradient centrifugation was used to isolate peripheral blood mononuclear cells. Before DNA was extracted, CD4+ and CD8+ T cells were sorted using either FACS or magnetic beads.

The rearrangement joined TRBV24-1 to TRBJ1-3, with TRBD1 as a weak D call on 6 bases. The sequencing sample was made of sorted CD4+, CD8+, or CD8+CD57+ T cells (not recorded which) from PBMCs. The receptor was isolated from a human donor with aplastic anemia. The CDR3 sequence is CATSDPPGQSSGNTIYF. Here is the DNA: TGTGCCACCAGTGATCCCCCTGGACAGTCCTCTGGAAACACCATATATTTT.